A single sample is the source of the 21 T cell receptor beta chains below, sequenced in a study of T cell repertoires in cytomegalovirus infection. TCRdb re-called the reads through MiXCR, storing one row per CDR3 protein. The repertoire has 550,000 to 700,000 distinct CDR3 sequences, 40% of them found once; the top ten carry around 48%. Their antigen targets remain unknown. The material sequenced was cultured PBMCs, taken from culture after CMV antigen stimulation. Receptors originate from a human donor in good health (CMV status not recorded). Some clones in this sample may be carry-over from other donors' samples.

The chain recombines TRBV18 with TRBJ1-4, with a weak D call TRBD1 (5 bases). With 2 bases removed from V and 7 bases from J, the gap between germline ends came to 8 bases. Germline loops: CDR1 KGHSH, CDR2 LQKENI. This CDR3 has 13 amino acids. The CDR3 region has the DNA TGTGCCAGCTCACCAGGGGGAAGTGAAAAACTGTTTTTT. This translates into CASSPGGSEKLFF.

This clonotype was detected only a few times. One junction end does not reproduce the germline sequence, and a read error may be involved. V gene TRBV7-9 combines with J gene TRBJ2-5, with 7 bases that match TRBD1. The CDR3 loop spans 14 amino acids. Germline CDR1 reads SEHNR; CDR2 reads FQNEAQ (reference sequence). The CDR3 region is CASSRTGFQEAQYF. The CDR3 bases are TGTGCCAGCAGCCGGACAGGTTTCCAAGAGGCCCAGTACTTC.

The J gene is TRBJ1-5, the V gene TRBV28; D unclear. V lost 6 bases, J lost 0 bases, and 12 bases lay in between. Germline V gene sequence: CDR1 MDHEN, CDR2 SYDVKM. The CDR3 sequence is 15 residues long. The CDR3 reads CASRQRIYSNQPQHF. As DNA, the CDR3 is TGTGCCAGCAGGCAGAGGATATATAGCAATCAGCCCCAGCATTTT.

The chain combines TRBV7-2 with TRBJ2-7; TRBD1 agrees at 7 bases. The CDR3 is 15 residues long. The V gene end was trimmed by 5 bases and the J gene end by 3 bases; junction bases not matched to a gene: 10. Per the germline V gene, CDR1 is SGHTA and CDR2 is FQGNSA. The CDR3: CASSSFVGTDYEQYF. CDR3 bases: TGTGCCAGCAGCAGCTTTGTGGGGACAGACTACGAGCAGTACTTC.

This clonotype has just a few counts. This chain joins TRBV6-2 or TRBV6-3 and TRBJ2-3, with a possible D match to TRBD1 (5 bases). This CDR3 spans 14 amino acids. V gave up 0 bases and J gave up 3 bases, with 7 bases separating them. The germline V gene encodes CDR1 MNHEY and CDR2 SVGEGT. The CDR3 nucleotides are TGTGCCAGCAGTTACTCGGACACGACAGATACGCAGTATTTT. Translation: CASSYSDTTDTQYF.

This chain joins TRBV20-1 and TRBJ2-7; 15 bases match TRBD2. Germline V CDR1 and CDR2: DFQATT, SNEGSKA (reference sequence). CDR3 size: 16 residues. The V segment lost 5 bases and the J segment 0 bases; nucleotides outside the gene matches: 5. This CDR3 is CSARTSGRASSYEQYF. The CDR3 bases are TGCAGTGCTCGGACTAGCGGGAGGGCTAGCTCCTACGAGCAGTACTTC.

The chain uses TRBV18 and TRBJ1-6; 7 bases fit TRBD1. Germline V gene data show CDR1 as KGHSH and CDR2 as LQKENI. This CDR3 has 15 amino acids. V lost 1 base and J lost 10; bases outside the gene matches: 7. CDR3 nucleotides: TGTGCCAGCTCACCACGGACAGGAGGGAGGTCACCCCTCCACTTT. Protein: CASSPRTGGRSPLHF.

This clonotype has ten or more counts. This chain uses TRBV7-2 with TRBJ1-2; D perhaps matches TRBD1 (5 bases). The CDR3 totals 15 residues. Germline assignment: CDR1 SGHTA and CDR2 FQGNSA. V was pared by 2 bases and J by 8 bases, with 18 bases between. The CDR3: CASSLLVGPGRGYTF. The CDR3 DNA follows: TGTGCCAGCAGCTTATTGGTGGGGCCAGGCCGGGGCTACACCTTC.

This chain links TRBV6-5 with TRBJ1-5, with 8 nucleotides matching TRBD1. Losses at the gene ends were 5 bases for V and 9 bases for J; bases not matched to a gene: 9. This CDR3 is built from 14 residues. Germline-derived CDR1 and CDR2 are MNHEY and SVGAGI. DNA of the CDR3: TGTGCCAGCAGTCAGTCGAGACAGGGGCGGCCCCAGCATTTT. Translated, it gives CASSQSRQGRPQHF.

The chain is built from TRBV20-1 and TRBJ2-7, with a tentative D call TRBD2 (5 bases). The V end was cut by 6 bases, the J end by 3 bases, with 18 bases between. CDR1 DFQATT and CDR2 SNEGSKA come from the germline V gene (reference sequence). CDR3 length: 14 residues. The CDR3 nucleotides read TGCAGTGCCACTAGGCCAGGAGACTACTACGAGCAGTACTTC. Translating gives CSATRPGDYYEQYF.

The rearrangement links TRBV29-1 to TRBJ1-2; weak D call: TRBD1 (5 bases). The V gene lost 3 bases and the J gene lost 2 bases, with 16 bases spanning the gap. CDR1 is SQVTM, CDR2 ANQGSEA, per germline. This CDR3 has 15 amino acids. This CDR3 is CSVDSGARGNYGYTF. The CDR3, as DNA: TGCAGCGTTGATTCCGGGGCGAGGGGAAACTATGGCTACACCTTC. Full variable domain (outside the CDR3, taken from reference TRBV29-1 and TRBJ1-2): SAVISQKPSRDICQRGTSLTIQCQVDSQVTMMFWYRQQPGQSLTLIATANQGSEATYESGFVIDKFPISRPNLTFSTLTVSNMSPEDSSIYLCSVDSGARGNYGYTFGSGTRLTVV.

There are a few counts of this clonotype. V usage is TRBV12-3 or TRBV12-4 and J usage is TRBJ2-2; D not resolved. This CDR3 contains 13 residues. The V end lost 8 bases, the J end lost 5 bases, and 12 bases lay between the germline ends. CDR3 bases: TGTGCCAGCCACTCCAGTGGGACCGGGGAGCTGTTTTTT. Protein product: CASHSSGTGELFF.

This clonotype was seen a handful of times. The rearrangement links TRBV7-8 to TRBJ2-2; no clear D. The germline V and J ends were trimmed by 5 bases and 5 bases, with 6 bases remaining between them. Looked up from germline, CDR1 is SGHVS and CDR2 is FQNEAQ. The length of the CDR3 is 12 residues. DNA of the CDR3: TGTGCCAGCAGCATTTTAACCGGGGAGCTGTTTTTT. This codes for CASSILTGELFF.

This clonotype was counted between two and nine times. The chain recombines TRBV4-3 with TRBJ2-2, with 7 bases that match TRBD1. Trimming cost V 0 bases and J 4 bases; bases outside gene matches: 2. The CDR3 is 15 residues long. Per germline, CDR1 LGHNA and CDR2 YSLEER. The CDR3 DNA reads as TGCGCCAGCAGCCAAGAAGGGGGCTTCACCGGGGAGCTGTTTTTT. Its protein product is CASSQEGGFTGELFF.

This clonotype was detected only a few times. For the CDR3, the DNA is TGTGCCAGCAGTTTGGGGGGGCTGGGAGCTTTCTTT. This sequence encodes CASSLGGLGAFF. This chain links TRBV27 with TRBJ1-1; maybe TRBD1 (6 bases). CDR1 and CDR2 (germline): MNHEY, SMNVEV (reference sequence). Trimming cost V 3 bases and J 10 bases, with 12 bases left between them. This CDR3 comprises 12 residues.

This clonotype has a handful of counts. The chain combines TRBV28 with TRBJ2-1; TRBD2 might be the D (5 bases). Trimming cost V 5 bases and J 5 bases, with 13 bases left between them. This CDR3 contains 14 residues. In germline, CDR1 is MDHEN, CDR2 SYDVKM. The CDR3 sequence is CASSARTGNNEQFF. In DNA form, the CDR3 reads TGTGCCAGCAGTGCCCGGACGGGAAACAATGAGCAGTTCTTC.

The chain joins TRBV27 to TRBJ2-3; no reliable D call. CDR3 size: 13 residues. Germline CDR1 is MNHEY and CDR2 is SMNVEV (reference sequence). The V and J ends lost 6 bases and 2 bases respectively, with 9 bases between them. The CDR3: CASRPTSTDTQYF. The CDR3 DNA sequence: TGTGCCAGCAGGCCGACATCCACAGATACGCAGTATTTT.

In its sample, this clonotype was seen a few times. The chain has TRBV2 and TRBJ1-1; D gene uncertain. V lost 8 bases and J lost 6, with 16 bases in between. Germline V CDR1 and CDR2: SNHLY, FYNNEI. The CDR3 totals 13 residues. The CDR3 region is CASGPEVSSEAFF. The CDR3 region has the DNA TGTGCCAGCGGGCCAGAGGTCTCTTCTGAAGCTTTCTTT.

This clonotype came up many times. The CDR3 DNA sequence: TGTGCCAGCAGCCAGACTAGCGGGAGGCACGGGGAGCTGTTTTTT. As protein: CASSQTSGRHGELFF. V gene TRBV7-8 combines with J gene TRBJ2-2, with 13 nucleotides matching TRBD2. Losses at the gene ends were 5 bases for V and 7 bases for J; bases not matched to a gene: 4. The CDR3 has 15 residues. CDR1 and CDR2 from the germline V gene are SGHVS and FQNEAQ.

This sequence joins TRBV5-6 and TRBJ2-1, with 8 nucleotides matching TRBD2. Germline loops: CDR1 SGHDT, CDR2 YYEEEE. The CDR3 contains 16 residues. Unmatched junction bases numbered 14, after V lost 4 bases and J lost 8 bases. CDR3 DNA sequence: TGTGCCAGCAGCCGCGCGTGGCGGGGGGCAGATTATGAGCAGTTCTTC. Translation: CASSRAWRGADYEQFF.

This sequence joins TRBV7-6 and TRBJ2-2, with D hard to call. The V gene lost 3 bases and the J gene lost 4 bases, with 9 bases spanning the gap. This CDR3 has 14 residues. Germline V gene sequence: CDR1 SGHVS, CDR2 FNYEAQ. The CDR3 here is CASSLYEATGELFF. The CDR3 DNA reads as TGTGCCAGCAGCTTGTACGAGGCCACCGGGGAGCTGTTTTTT.